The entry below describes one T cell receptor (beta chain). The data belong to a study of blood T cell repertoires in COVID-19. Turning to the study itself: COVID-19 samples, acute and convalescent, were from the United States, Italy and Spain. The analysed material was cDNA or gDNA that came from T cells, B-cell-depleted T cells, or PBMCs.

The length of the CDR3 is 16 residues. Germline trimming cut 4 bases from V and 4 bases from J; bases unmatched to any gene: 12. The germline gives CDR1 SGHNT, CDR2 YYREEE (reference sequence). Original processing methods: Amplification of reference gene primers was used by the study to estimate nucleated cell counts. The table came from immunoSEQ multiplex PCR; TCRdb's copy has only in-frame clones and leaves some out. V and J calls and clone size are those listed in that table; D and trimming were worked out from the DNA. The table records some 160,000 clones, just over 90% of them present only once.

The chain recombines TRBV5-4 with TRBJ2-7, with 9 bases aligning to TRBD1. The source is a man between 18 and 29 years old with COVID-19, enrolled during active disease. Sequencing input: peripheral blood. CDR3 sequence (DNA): TGTGCCAGCAGCCAATTGGATGGGACAGGGCATTACGAGCAGTACTTC. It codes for CASSQLDGTGHYEQYF.